The 22 T cell receptor beta chains listed next were all sequenced from one sample in a study of T cells after yellow fever vaccination. TCRdb used MiXCR to reprocess the 5' RACE reads, holding one entry per CDR3 protein. This table holds hundreds of thousands of distinct CDR3 sequences, approximately 10% found once. The input for sequencing was CD4+ T cells sorted from PBMCs, taken 5 days after the yellow fever booster vaccination. These receptors were taken from a man younger than 30 who received the YFV17D yellow fever vaccine.

This chain connects TRBV4-1 to TRBJ2-3, with D tentatively TRBD2 (6 bases). The CDR3 is made up of 14 amino acids. Germline CDR1 reads MGHRA; CDR2 reads YSYEKL. With 1 base removed from V and 3 bases from J, the gap between germline ends came to 8 bases. The CDR3 spells CASSQAGETDTQYF. CDR3 in DNA: TGCGCCAGCAGCCAAGCGGGGGAGACAGATACGCAGTATTTT.

Only a few counts were recorded for this clonotype. The chain has TRBV18 and TRBJ1-2, with D possibly TRBD1 on 5 matching bases. Per germline, CDR1 KGHSH and CDR2 LQKENI. The CDR3 length is 14 residues. V was cut by 2 bases and J by 6 bases, with 13 bases left in between. The CDR3 loop reads CASSPIQWGNGYTF. Here the CDR3 DNA reads TGTGCCAGCTCACCAATACAGTGGGGGAATGGCTACACCTTC. The entire variable domain, with the rest obtained from reference TRBV18 and TRBJ1-2, is as follows: NAGVMQNPRHLVRRRGQEARLRCSPMKGHSHVYWYRQLPEEGLKFMVYLQKENIIDESGMPKERFSAEFPKEGPSILRIQQVVRGDSAAYFCASSPIQWGNGYTFGSGTRLTVV.

This clonotype was counted only a few times. The chain links TRBV6-1 to TRBJ1-6, with a weak D call TRBD1 (6 bases). The CDR3 spans 14 residues. V lost 7 bases, J lost 9 bases, and 16 bases lay in between. Germline CDR1 is MNHNS and CDR2 is SASEGT. The CDR3 loop is CASMGGVSRSPLHF. DNA of the CDR3: TGTGCCAGCATGGGGGGCGTATCTCGTTCACCCCTCCACTTT.

The V gene is TRBV20-1, the J gene TRBJ2-5; 11 nucleotides align to TRBD2. CDR3 length: 14 residues. The germline V gene encodes CDR1 DFQATT and CDR2 SNEGSKA (reference sequence). Germline trimming cut 4 bases from V and 4 bases from J; bases unmatched to any gene: 5. The CDR3 protein is CSAIAGGPGETQYF. The DNA of the CDR3 is TGCAGTGCTATAGCGGGGGGGCCGGGAGAGACCCAGTACTTC.

In its sample, this clonotype was seen many times. The chain carries TRBV5-1 and TRBJ1-2; D ambiguous. Trimming shortened V by 0 bases and J by 8 bases, and 8 bases separated the two germline ends. The CDR3 length is 12 residues. Germline V gene data show CDR1 as SGHRS and CDR2 as YFSETQ. The CDR3 here is CASSLGLGGYTF. Here the CDR3 DNA reads TGCGCCAGCAGCTTGGGACTGGGGGGCTACACCTTC.

The chain joins TRBV18 to TRBJ2-1, with a possible D match to TRBD1 (6 bases). This CDR3 region has 15 residues. Germline V gives CDR1 KGHSH, CDR2 LQKENI. With 3 bases removed from V and 6 bases from J, the gap between germline ends came to 15 bases. In DNA, the CDR3 is TGTGCCAGCTCACCCTACAGGGTTTCAGGCAATGAGCAGTTCTTC. Protein sequence: CASSPYRVSGNEQFF.

The sample holds a few counts of this clonotype. The gene calls are TRBV20-1 and TRBJ1-1; D call uncertain. V lost 1 base and J lost 3, with 3 bases in between. This CDR3 region has 11 residues. Germline V gene lookup returns CDR1 DFQATT and CDR2 SNEGSKA (reference sequence). The CDR3 DNA follows: TGCAGTGCTAGAGGGTACACTGAAGCTTTCTTT. As protein: CSARGYTEAFF.

The chain has TRBV6-5 and TRBJ1-5; the match to TRBD1 covers 8 bases. The germline V gene has CDR1 MNHEY and CDR2 SVGAGI. V shed 6 bases, J shed 6 bases, and the junction held 4 bases outside the gene matches. The CDR3 extends over 13 amino acids. CDR3: CASRPTGGQPQHF. The CDR3 nucleotides are TGTGCCAGCAGACCTACAGGGGGTCAGCCCCAGCATTTT.

This clonotype was detected a few times. The chain uses TRBV6-6 and TRBJ1-6; 8 bases are shared with TRBD1. The V segment lost 4 bases and the J segment 9 bases; nucleotides outside the gene matches: 11. The CDR3 totals 16 residues. Germline V gene lookup returns CDR1 MNHNY and CDR2 SVGAGI (reference sequence). The CDR3 DNA is TGTGCCAGCAGTTTTTCCGGACAGGGCGTTACTTCACCCCTCCACTTT. It specifies CASSFSGQGVTSPLHF.

This clonotype has at least ten counts. CDR3 in amino acids: CASSYYDRVFYNEQFF. CDR3 DNA: TGCGCCAGCAGCTATTACGACAGGGTTTTCTACAATGAGCAGTTCTTC. The V call is TRBV5-1, the J call TRBJ2-1; TRBD1 matches at 7 bases. The CDR3 has 16 residues. Per germline, CDR1 SGHRS and CDR2 YFSETQ. J gave up 3 bases and V 3 bases, and 9 bases lay outside the gene matches.

In its sample, this clonotype was seen a few times. The rearrangement joins TRBV3-1 to TRBJ2-4; TRBD2 aligns across 12 bases. The CDR3 contains 16 residues. Germline values: CDR1 LGHDT, CDR2 YNNKEL (reference sequence). J was trimmed by 0 bases and V by 4 bases; bases with no gene match: 1. CDR3 loop: CASSPGLAGAKNIQYF. The CDR3 DNA reads as TGTGCCAGCAGCCCGGGACTAGCGGGAGCCAAAAACATTCAGTACTTC. Filled out from reference TRBV3-1 and TRBJ2-4, the complete variable domain reads DTAVSQTPKYLVTQMGNDKSIKCEQNLGHDTMYWYKQDSKKFLKIMFSYNNKELIINETVPNRFSPKSPDKAHLNLHINSLELGDSAVYFCASSPGLAGAKNIQYFGAGTRLSVL.

The V gene is TRBV12-3 or TRBV12-4, the J gene TRBJ2-5; TRBD2 matches 9 bases. V shed 3 bases, J shed 4 bases, and the junction held 9 bases outside the gene matches. This CDR3 contains 16 residues. The CDR3 DNA is TGTGCCAGCAGTTTGTGGCGGGGGGGCGTCTTAGAGACCCAGTACTTC. The encoded protein is CASSLWRGGVLETQYF.

The CDR3 protein is CASSQPRDRTRITGELFF. The CDR3 nucleotides read TGTGCCAGCAGTCAACCTCGGGACAGGACTAGGATAACCGGGGAGCTGTTTTTT. V and J are TRBV6-2 or TRBV6-3 and TRBJ2-2; D may be TRBD1 (8 bases). Trimming pared 5 bases from V and 5 bases from J, leaving 24 bases between. Per germline, CDR1 MNHEY and CDR2 SVGEGT. The CDR3 runs 18 residues.

This clonotype was observed a handful of times. The chain employs TRBV5-6 and TRBJ2-5; TRBD2 matches 7 bases. CDR3 size: 15 residues. Germline CDR1 and CDR2: SGHDT and YYEEEE. J was trimmed by 2 bases and V by 5 bases; bases with no gene match: 9. The CDR3 region has the DNA TGTGCCAGCAGTTATGGACTAGTCAGGCAAGAGACCCAGTACTTC. Protein product: CASSYGLVRQETQYF.

The J gene is TRBJ2-5, the V gene TRBV2; the D gene is possibly TRBD2 (6 bases). Trimming left V 8 bases short and J 4 bases short, with 20 bases between. Germline V gene lookup returns CDR1 SNHLY and CDR2 FYNNEI. The CDR3 contains 15 residues. The CDR3 sequence is CASAAAAGRGETQYF. In nucleotides, the CDR3 is TGTGCCAGCGCAGCCGCGGCGGGACGGGGAGAGACCCAGTACTTC.

This rearrangement joins TRBV20-1 to TRBJ2-7; 8 nucleotides align to TRBD1. Germline values: CDR1 DFQATT, CDR2 SNEGSKA (reference sequence). The CDR3 extends over 15 amino acids. V trimming: 7 bases; J trimming: 2 bases; junction bases outside the gene matches: 13. This CDR3 reads CSVKPGTGQTYEQYV. CDR3 in DNA: TGCAGTGTTAAACCCGGGACAGGCCAAACCTACGAGCAGTACGTC.

This clonotype has a handful of counts. J is TRBJ2-3 and V is TRBV5-1; the D is unclear. The ends were cut back, 4 bases at V and 2 bases at J, with 11 bases in the middle. The CDR3 has 14 amino acids. The germline V gene encodes CDR1 SGHRS and CDR2 YFSETQ. The CDR3 coding sequence is TGCGCCAGCAGCCCCTCGACCCACACAGATACGCAGTATTTT. Residues: CASSPSTHTDTQYF.

The V call is TRBV28, the J call TRBJ2-7; TRBD1 agrees at 8 bases. V dropped 7 bases and J dropped 5; count of bases not matched to a gene: 4. There are 12 residues in the CDR3. Per germline, CDR1 MDHEN and CDR2 SYDVKM. The CDR3 bases are TGTGCCAGCACCGACAGGGGCCACGAGCAGTACTTC. As protein: CASTDRGHEQYF.

This chain connects TRBV7-9 to TRBJ2-2, with a tentative D call TRBD1 (6 bases). V was shortened by 5 bases and J by 4 bases, with 20 bases between the two germline ends. Germline CDR1 reads SEHNR; CDR2 reads FQNEAQ (reference sequence). The CDR3 consists of 17 residues. CDR3 DNA: TGTGCCAGCAGCACACCTCCGGGACATTCTCTCACCGGGGAGCTGTTTTTT. Translating gives CASSTPPGHSLTGELFF.

The sample holds many counts of this clonotype. V and J are TRBV7-2 and TRBJ1-6; D gene unclear. The CDR3 loop spans 13 amino acids. V gave up 5 bases and J gave up 10 bases, with 12 bases separating them. Germline CDR1 SGHTA, CDR2 FQGNSA. The CDR3 loop is CASSPGWGSPLHF. The DNA of the CDR3 is TGTGCCAGCAGCCCCGGTTGGGGATCACCCCTCCACTTT.

The chain carries TRBV7-2 and TRBJ2-2; no clear D. The germline V gene encodes CDR1 SGHTA and CDR2 FQGNSA. The V end was cut by 5 bases, the J end by 4 bases, with 11 bases between. The CDR3 covers 14 residues. CDR3 in DNA: TGTGCCAGCAGCCCCACGCTGGGCACCGGGGAGCTGTTTTTT. Translated, it gives CASSPTLGTGELFF.

This clonotype was found a few times. This chain joins TRBV18 and TRBJ2-7; a weak D match, TRBD2 (5 bases). The CDR3 has 13 residues. The V end lost 2 bases, the J end lost 2 bases, and 7 bases lay between the germline ends. Germline V lookup: CDR1 KGHSH, CDR2 LQKENI. The CDR3 DNA reads TGTGCCAGCTCACCATCGGGGACCTACGAGCAGTACTTC. Encoded protein: CASSPSGTYEQYF. The whole variable domain, filled in from reference TRBV18 and TRBJ2-7, reads NAGVMQNPRHLVRRRGQEARLRCSPMKGHSHVYWYRQLPEEGLKFMVYLQKENIIDESGMPKERFSAEFPKEGPSILRIQQVVRGDSAAYFCASSPSGTYEQYFGPGTRLTVT.